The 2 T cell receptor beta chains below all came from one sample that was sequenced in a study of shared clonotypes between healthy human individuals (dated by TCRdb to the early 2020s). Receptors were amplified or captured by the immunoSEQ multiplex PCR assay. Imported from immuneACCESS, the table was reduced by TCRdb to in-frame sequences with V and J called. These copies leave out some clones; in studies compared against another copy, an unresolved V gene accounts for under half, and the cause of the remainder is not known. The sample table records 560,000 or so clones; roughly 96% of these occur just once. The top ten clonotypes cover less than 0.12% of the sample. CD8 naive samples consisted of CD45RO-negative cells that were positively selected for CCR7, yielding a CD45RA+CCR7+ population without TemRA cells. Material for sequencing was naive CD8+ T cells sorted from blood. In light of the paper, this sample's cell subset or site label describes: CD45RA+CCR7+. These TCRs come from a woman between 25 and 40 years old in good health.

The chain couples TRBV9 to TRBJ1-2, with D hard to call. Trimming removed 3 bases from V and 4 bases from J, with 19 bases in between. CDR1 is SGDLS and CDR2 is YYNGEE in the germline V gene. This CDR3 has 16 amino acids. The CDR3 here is CASSGSSLGSGYGYTF. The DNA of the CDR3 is TGTGCCAGCAGCGGGTCCTCCCTAGGCTCGGGCTATGGCTACACCTTC.

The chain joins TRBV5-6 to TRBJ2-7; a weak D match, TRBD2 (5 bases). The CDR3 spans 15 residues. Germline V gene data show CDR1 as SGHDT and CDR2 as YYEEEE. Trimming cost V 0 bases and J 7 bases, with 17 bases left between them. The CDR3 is CASSLAGGRLGEQYF. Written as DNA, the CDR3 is TGTGCCAGCAGCTTGGCCGGAGGAAGGCTCGGGGAGCAGTACTTC. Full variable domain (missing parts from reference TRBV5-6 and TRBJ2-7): DAGVTQSPTHLIKTRGQQVTLRCSPKSGHDTVSWYQQALGQGPQFIFQYYEEEERQRGNFPDRFSGHQFPNYSSELNVNALLLGDSALYLCASSLAGGRLGEQYFGPGTRLTVT.